This T cell receptor beta chain was captured in a study of blood T cell repertoires in COVID-19. Study as a whole: Samples of COVID-19 (acute and convalescent) were obtained from the United States, Italy and Spain. T cells, B-cell-depleted T cells, or PBMCs provided the cDNA or gDNA that served as material.

As processed by the authors: Nucleated cell counts were estimated from reference gene primer amplification. Produced via immunoSEQ multiplex PCR; TCRdb's table is partial and in-frame only. For V, J and clone size, that table is used; D and trimming come from the DNA. The sample has more than 200,000 clones; around four fifths are singletons. This CDR3 spans 12 amino acids. V was clipped by 2 bases and J by 7 bases, with 8 bases between them. Germline V lookup: CDR1 SGHDN, CDR2 FVKESK. The chain employs TRBV14 and TRBJ1-2; D gene ambiguous. Specimen: peripheral blood. This clonotype was sampled from a woman in her sixties or seventies with active or convalescent COVID-19. CDR3 amino acids: CASSQLPFGYTF. CDR3 coding DNA: TGTGCCAGCAGCCAACTACCCTTTGGCTACACCTTC. The entire variable domain, with the rest obtained from reference TRBV14 and TRBJ1-2, is as follows: EAGVTQFPSHSVIEKGQTVTLRCDPISGHDNLYWYRRVMGKEIKFLLHFVKESKQDESGMPNNRFLAERTGGTYSTLKVQPAELEDSGVYFCASSQLPFGYTFGSGTRLTVV.